Following are 29 T cell receptor beta chains from one sample sequenced in a study of T cell repertoires in aging, cancer and after chemotherapy. A mixed TRB-A/B primer pool amplified rearranged TRB by multiplex touch-down PCR. Each CDR3 protein is one row after TCRdb ran MiXCR on the multiplex PCR reads. Of about 6,200 distinct CDR3 sequences in the sample, about 32% are singletons; the top ten hold 7% to 9%. Peripheral blood genomic DNA, not sorted cells or RNA, was the template. The sample comprised blood. The receptor source for this set is a human donor with a blood cancer.

The gene calls are TRBV12-3 or TRBV12-4 and TRBJ2-7, with TRBD1 identical over 9 bases. The CDR3 covers 14 residues. J gave up 2 bases and V 6 bases, and 5 bases lay outside the gene matches. DNA of the CDR3: TGTGCCAGCAGCGGGACAGGGAGACCCTACGAGCAGTACTTC. Translation gives CASSGTGRPYEQYF.

The chain joins TRBV24-1 to TRBJ1-1; a possible D gene is TRBD1 (5 bases). The CDR3 sequence is 12 residues long. Germline values: CDR1 KGHDR, CDR2 SFDVKD. Trimming removed 6 bases at V and 2 bases at J, with 6 bases between. CDR3 DNA: TGTGCCACCAGTTGGACAAACACTGAAGCTTTCTTT. Translated: CATSWTNTEAFF.

This clonotype is medium-sized by share. The V call is TRBV6-5, the J call TRBJ2-7; 13 nucleotides line up with TRBD2. Trimming at V came to 5 bases and at J to 9 bases, leaving 13 bases not matched to a gene. CDR3 length: 16 amino acids. Germline-derived CDR1 and CDR2 are MNHEY and SVGAGI. The CDR3 is CASSPPTGTSGKGQYF. The DNA for the CDR3 is TGTGCCAGCAGTCCTCCAACCGGGACTAGCGGGAAAGGGCAGTACTTC.

About this clonotype itself: This may be a read error: a much more frequent sequence differs by one nucleotide. The CDR3 is CASSLSIQGRTGELFF. The CDR3 DNA reads as TGTGCCAGCAGCTTATCGATACAGGGGAGAACCGGGGAGCTGTTTTTT. The chain couples TRBV7-6 to TRBJ2-2, with TRBD1 matching over 7 bases. V shed 2 bases, J shed 5 bases, and the junction held 8 bases outside the gene matches. The CDR3 is 16 amino acids. CDR1 SGHVS and CDR2 FNYEAQ come from the germline V gene.

To note about this clonotype: Sequence at one end of the junction differs from germline and may be a read error. The chain combines TRBV7-2 with TRBJ2-3; the match to TRBD2 covers 10 bases. The CDR3 contains 16 residues. CDR1 is SGHTA, CDR2 FQGNSA, per germline. The CDR3 coding sequence is TGCGCCAGCAGCCTGAAGACTAGCGGGTGGGGAGATACGCAGTATTTT. Amino acids: CASSLKTSGWGDTQYF. The whole variable domain, filled in from reference TRBV7-2 and TRBJ2-3, reads GAGVSQSPSNKVTEKGKDVELRCDPISGHTALYWYRQSLGQGLEFLIYFQGNSAPDKSGLPSDRFSAERTGGSVSTLTIQRTQQEDSAVYLCASSLKTSGWGDTQYFGPGTRLTVL.

The chain couples TRBV6-6 to TRBJ1-1; D unresolved. The length of the CDR3 is 16 residues. V shed 4 bases and J shed 1 base, with 16 bases lying between them. Germline V gene sequence: CDR1 MNHNY, CDR2 SVGAGI (reference sequence). In nucleotides, the CDR3 is TGTGCCAGCAGTTTCCCACATGGCAATGAGAACACTGAAGCTTTCTTT. As protein: CASSFPHGNENTEAFF.

Remarks on this clonotype: A much bigger clone sits one base away, suggesting this may be a read error. This chain links TRBV19 with TRBJ2-2; D not resolved. Between the trimmed V and J ends, which lost 8 bases and 0 bases, there was a span of 10 bases. Germline-derived CDR1 and CDR2 are LNHDA and SQIVND (reference sequence). The CDR3 covers 14 residues. Here the CDR3 reads CASGSPANTGELFF. CDR3 bases: TGTGCCAGTGGGTCCCCAGCGAACACCGGGGAGCTGTTTTTT.

Judged by abundance, this clonotype is large. The V call is TRBV18, the J call TRBJ2-7; 11 positions agree with TRBD2. Germline loops: CDR1 KGHSH, CDR2 LQKENI. The CDR3 totals 16 residues. The V and J ends lost 4 bases and 4 bases, in that order; junction bases with no gene match: 9. CDR3 nucleotide sequence: TGTGCCAGCTCACAAGGACCGGGACTAGCGGATTACGAGCAGTACTTC. This encodes CASSQGPGLADYEQYF.

This clonotype is classed as medium-sized. The chain employs TRBV29-1 and TRBJ2-7, with D perhaps matching TRBD1 (6 bases). Per germline, CDR1 SQVTM and CDR2 ANQGSEA. The CDR3 is 14 amino acids. Trimming took off 6 bases at V and 0 bases at J, with 15 bases between the two ends. As DNA, the CDR3 is TGCAGCGTGGCCGGACAGCGGCGCTCCTACGAGCAGTACTTC. The encoded protein is CSVAGQRRSYEQYF.

This clonotype was picked up one time. The J gene is TRBJ2-5, the V gene TRBV4-3, with TRBD2 matching 7 bases. Trimming at V came to 3 bases and at J to 3 bases, leaving 19 bases not matched to a gene. The CDR3 spans 19 residues. CDR1 is LGHNA and CDR2 is YSLEER in the germline V gene. The CDR3 DNA follows: TGCGCCAGCAGCCAGGGTGTCCCAATTTATGGCGGGAGTGAAGAGACCCAGTACTTC. Residues: CASSQGVPIYGGSEETQYF.

As concerns this clonotype: The germline gene is not matched at one end of the junction; a read error may be the cause. The rearrangement uses TRBV6-1 and TRBJ1-4, with 7 bases aligning to TRBD1. The length of the CDR3 is 15 residues. Germline-derived CDR1 and CDR2 are MNHNS and SASEGT. CDR3 loop: CARSEPGQSNEKLFF. CDR3 DNA: TGTGCCAGAAGTGAACCGGGACAGAGTAATGAAAAACTGTTTTTT.

The chain employs TRBV20-1 and TRBJ2-1; 7 nucleotides match TRBD2. The CDR3 covers 15 residues. Germline lookup yields CDR1 DFQATT and CDR2 SNEGSKA (reference sequence). V lost 0 bases to trimming and J lost 5 bases; unmatched junction nucleotides: 7. CDR3 nucleotides: TGCAGTGCTAGAGATCATGAGCGGGATCACAATGAGCAGTTCTTC. As protein: CSARDHERDHNEQFF.

The gene calls are TRBV5-6 and TRBJ2-7; D remains ambiguous. The CDR3 is 14 amino acids. Germline assignment: CDR1 SGHDT and CDR2 YYEEEE. Trimming took 1 base from V and 6 from J, leaving 14 bases between them. The CDR3 region has the DNA TGTGCCAGCAGCTTGTGGCCCCCCTTGGTCGAGCAGTACTTC. It encodes CASSLWPPLVEQYF.

This clonotype was seen more than once but under ten times. The rearrangement links TRBV11-2 to TRBJ2-7, with unresolved D. The CDR3 has 11 amino acids. Germline V gene lookup returns CDR1 SGHAT and CDR2 FQNNGV. The V end was cut by 3 bases, the J end by 4 bases, with 4 bases between. CDR3 residues: CASSFLYEQYF. For the CDR3, the DNA is TGTGCCAGCAGCTTTTTGTACGAGCAGTACTTC.

The genes are TRBV18 and TRBJ2-2; 10 bases agree with TRBD2. Losses at the gene ends were 3 bases for V and 2 bases for J; bases not matched to a gene: 3. This CDR3 is 16 amino acids long. Germline V lookup: CDR1 KGHSH, CDR2 LQKENI. Here the CDR3 reads CASSPRTSGNTGELFF. The CDR3 DNA reads TGTGCCAGCTCACCCAGGACTAGCGGCAACACCGGGGAGCTGTTTTTT.

The rearrangement uses TRBV4-1 and TRBJ2-7; D not resolved. Germline CDR1 reads MGHRA; CDR2 reads YSYEKL. The CDR3 sequence is 15 residues long. V was pared by 0 bases and J by 2 bases, with 11 bases between. CDR3 amino acids: CASSQEGNPAYEQYF. CDR3 nucleotides: TGCGCCAGCAGCCAAGAAGGAAATCCGGCCTACGAGCAGTACTTC.

This clonotype is medium-sized. A read error may account for a junction end that differs from germline. The V call is TRBV13, the J call TRBJ2-7; D not certain. In germline, CDR1 is PRHDT, CDR2 FYEKMQ (reference sequence). The CDR3 is 12 amino acids. The CDR3 DNA sequence: TGTGCCAGCAGCGTAACAGCCTATGAGCAGTACTTC. Translation gives CASSVTAYEQYF.

The chain couples TRBV5-1 to TRBJ1-1, with D unclear. Trimming left V 0 bases short and J 5 bases short, with 11 bases between. The germline gives CDR1 SGHRS, CDR2 YFSETQ. The CDR3 sequence is 14 residues long. CDR3 sequence (DNA): TGCGCCAGCAGCTTGGACGACCCTGGGACTGAAGCTTTCTTT. Its protein product is CASSLDDPGTEAFF.

The chain combines TRBV5-1 with TRBJ2-5; D might be TRBD2 (5 bases). The germline CDR1 and CDR2 sequences are SGHRS and YFSETQ. The ends were cut back, 6 bases at V and 4 bases at J, with 13 bases in the middle. The CDR3 length is 13 residues. The CDR3 region has the DNA TGCGCCAGCAAACTGGAGGCCGCAGAGACCCAGTACTTC. It specifies CASKLEAAETQYF. Variable domain in full (rest from reference TRBV5-1 and TRBJ2-5): KAGVTQTPRYLIKTRGQQVTLSCSPISGHRSVSWYQQTPGQGLQFLFEYFSETQRNKGNFPGRFSGRQFSNSRSEMNVSTLELGDSALYLCASKLEAAETQYFGPGTRLLVL.

The J gene is TRBJ2-7, the V gene TRBV7-2; 12 nucleotides align to TRBD2. The CDR3 runs to 14 residues. The V segment lost 5 bases and the J segment 5 bases; nucleotides outside the gene matches: 4. Germline V gene sequence: CDR1 SGHTA, CDR2 FQGNSA. The CDR3 coding sequence is TGTGCCAGCAGCCCGACTAGCGGGAGCCACGAGCAGTACTTC. It codes for CASSPTSGSHEQYF.

This clonotype was picked up a small number of times. V usage is TRBV5-4 and J usage is TRBJ1-6; D is unresolved. V was pared by 0 bases and J by 7 bases, with 14 bases between. CDR1 and CDR2 from the germline V gene are SGHNT and YYREEE (reference sequence). This CDR3 spans 16 amino acids. The DNA of the CDR3 is TGTGCCAGCAGCTTGGACCTAACCAGGCGAAATTCACCCCTCCACTTT. It encodes CASSLDLTRRNSPLHF. Supplemented by reference TRBV5-4 and TRBJ1-6, the full variable domain reads ETGVTQSPTHLIKTRGQQVTLRCSSQSGHNTVSWYQQALGQGPQFIFQYYREEENGRGNFPPRFSGLQFPNYSSELNVNALELDDSALYLCASSLDLTRRNSPLHFGNGTRLTVT.

This clonotype has a handful of counts. CDR3 loop: CASSQDRVEQYF. CDR3 bases: TGTGCCAGCAGCCAAGACCGGGTCGAGCAGTACTTC. The chain has TRBV4-2 and TRBJ2-7; D remains ambiguous. The V gene's germline CDR1 is LGHNA and CDR2 YNFKEQ. V was trimmed by 0 bases and J by 6 bases, leaving 6 bases between them. The CDR3 runs 12 residues.

A remark on this clonotype: An end of the junction differs from the germline gene, which may be a read error. V gene TRBV18 combines with J gene TRBJ2-1; no clear D. There are 14 residues in the CDR3. Germline CDR1 reads KGHSH; CDR2 reads LQKENI. This CDR3 reads CASSPTALLYEKFF. In nucleotides, the CDR3 is TGTGCCAGCTCACCAACGGCTCTATTGTATGAGAAGTTCTTC.

This clonotype counts as medium-sized (0.01 to 0.1%). The chain combines TRBV27 with TRBJ2-3; D not certain. Germline CDR1 MNHEY, CDR2 SMNVEV (reference sequence). This CDR3 has 14 amino acids. The ends were cut back, 2 bases at V and 1 base at J, with 7 bases in the middle. CDR3 amino acids: CASSLRYGTDTQYF. CDR3 in DNA: TGTGCCAGCAGTTTACGATACGGCACAGATACGCAGTATTTT.

The chain uses TRBV7-2 and TRBJ2-3; TRBD1 might be the D (6 bases). CDR1 is SGHTA, CDR2 FQGNSA, per germline. V was clipped by 2 bases and J by 3 bases, with 18 bases between them. The CDR3 has 17 residues. This chain's CDR3 is CASSLIGTGSVTDTQYF. CDR3 nucleotide sequence: TGTGCCAGCAGCTTAATAGGAACAGGGAGCGTAACAGATACGCAGTATTTT.

The count of this clonotype is one. At one end, the junction sequence differs from germline, possibly due to a read error. The rearrangement uses TRBV29-1 and TRBJ2-7; 14 bases agree with TRBD2. CDR1 and CDR2 (germline): SQVTM, ANQGSEA. This CDR3 contains 14 residues. CDR3 protein: CSARGGTSGSEQNF. CDR3 nucleotides: TGCAGCGCCCGAGGGGGGACTAGCGGGAGCGAGCAGAACTTC.

V is TRBV28 and J is TRBJ1-1; D is unclear. Germline V CDR1 and CDR2: MDHEN, SYDVKM. The CDR3 runs to 13 residues. The germline V and J ends were trimmed by 5 bases and 0 bases, with 7 bases remaining between them. The CDR3 DNA follows: TGTGCCAGCAGTCCAACAGTGAACACTGAAGCTTTCTTT. It yields the protein CASSPTVNTEAFF.

The chain recombines TRBV4-2 with TRBJ2-7, with 8 bases that match TRBD2. The CDR3 is 14 amino acids. Germline CDR1 reads LGHNA; CDR2 reads YNFKEQ. The V gene end was trimmed by 2 bases and the J gene end by 5 bases; junction bases not matched to a gene: 5. In DNA form, the CDR3 reads TGTGCCAGCAGCCAAACGGGAGGGAGGGACGAGCAGTACTTC. Its protein product is CASSQTGGRDEQYF.

This clonotype was counted between two and nine times. The CDR3 here is CASRARDNGEGLYGYTF. In DNA, the CDR3 is TGTGCCAGTAGAGCCCGGGACAACGGAGAGGGACTCTATGGCTACACCTTC. J is TRBJ1-2 and V is TRBV6-4, with D perhaps matching TRBD1 (6 bases). Germline values: CDR1 MRHNA, CDR2 SNTAGT. The CDR3 contains 17 residues. The V gene lost 9 bases and the J gene lost 4 bases, with 27 bases spanning the gap.